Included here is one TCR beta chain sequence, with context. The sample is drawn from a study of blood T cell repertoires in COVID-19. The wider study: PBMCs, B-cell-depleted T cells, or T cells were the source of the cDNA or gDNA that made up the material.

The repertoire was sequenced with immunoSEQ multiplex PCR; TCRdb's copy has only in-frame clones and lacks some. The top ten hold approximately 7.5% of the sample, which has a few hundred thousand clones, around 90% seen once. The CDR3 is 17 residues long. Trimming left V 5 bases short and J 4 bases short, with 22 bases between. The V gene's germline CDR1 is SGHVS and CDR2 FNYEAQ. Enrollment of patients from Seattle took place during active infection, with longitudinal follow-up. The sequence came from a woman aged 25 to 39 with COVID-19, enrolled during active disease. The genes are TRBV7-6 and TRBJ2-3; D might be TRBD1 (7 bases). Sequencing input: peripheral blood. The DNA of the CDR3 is TGTGCCAGCAGCCCCAGGGGGGACCCCAGGCCCTCAGATACGCAGTATTTT. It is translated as CASSPRGDPRPSDTQYF.